The 30 T cell receptor beta chains listed next were all sequenced from one sample in a study of cytomegalovirus exposure and HLA in healthy donors. The PCR employed 60 Vbeta primers together with 13 Jbeta primers. Assay: immunoSEQ multiplex PCR; the TCRdb copy retains only in-frame clones and omits some. The repertoire holds roughly 92,000 clones, 6% to 9% seen once, with about 2.3% in the top ten. Material: PBMCs. These TCRs come from a man aged 50 to 59 in good health and CMV-seronegative.

This clone was seen a few times. This chain connects TRBV9 to TRBJ2-7, with TRBD1 matching 10 bases. This CDR3 has 15 amino acids. V dropped 0 bases and J dropped 2; count of bases not matched to a gene: 2. Germline assignment: CDR1 SGDLS and CDR2 YYNGEE. CDR3 nucleotides: TGTGCCAGCAGCGTAGATGGACAGGGGGCCTACGAGCAGTACTTC. Encoded protein: CASSVDGQGAYEQYF.

The chain carries TRBV6-1 and TRBJ2-7; tentatively, D is TRBD1 (6 bases). There are 15 residues in the CDR3. Trimming shortened V by 4 bases and J by 0 bases, and 13 bases separated the two germline ends. From germline, CDR1 is MNHNS and CDR2 SASEGT. In DNA form, the CDR3 reads TGTGCCAGCAGTGCCCGGACAGTGAGCTCCTACGAGCAGTACTTC. Its translation: CASSARTVSSYEQYF.

The table lists this clone with a few counts. This chain uses TRBV10-1 with TRBJ2-5; 13 bases match TRBD2. Germline V CDR1 and CDR2: WNHNN, SYGVQD (reference sequence). The CDR3 consists of 17 residues. Trimming cost V 10 bases and J 7 bases; bases outside gene matches: 18. CDR3 residues: CANSEPGLAGSKSTQYF. CDR3 DNA sequence: TGCGCCAACAGCGAACCGGGACTAGCGGGGTCCAAGTCGACCCAGTACTTC.

This clone was detected a few times. CDR3 nucleotides: TGTGCCAGTAGTATGGGCCAGCTTAGGAATGAGCAGTTCTTC. It specifies CASSMGQLRNEQFF. This rearrangement joins TRBV19 to TRBJ2-1; D not certain. The CDR3 is 14 amino acids. Germline CDR1 and CDR2: LNHDA and SQIVND (reference sequence). V was clipped by 3 bases and J by 7 bases, with 13 bases between them.

This clone turned up a few times. The V and J genes are TRBV28 and TRBJ1-2; tentatively, D is TRBD1 (6 bases). Trimming shortened V by 7 bases and J by 8 bases, and 17 bases separated the two germline ends. This CDR3 contains 13 residues. Germline-derived CDR1 and CDR2 are MDHEN and SYDVKM. The DNA for the CDR3 is TGTGCCAGCAAGAGGCAGGGGATTGAGGGCTACACCTTC. Encoded protein: CASKRQGIEGYTF.

The rearrangement joins TRBV7-2 to TRBJ2-1; 11 bases fit TRBD2. CDR3 length equals 16 residues. Germline V CDR1 and CDR2: SGHTA, FQGNSA. Unmatched junction bases numbered 4, after V lost 0 bases and J lost 6 bases. The CDR3 region has the DNA TGTGCCAGCAGCTTAGCCGCTAGCGGGGGGATCAATGAGCAGTTCTTC. This translates into CASSLAASGGINEQFF.

V gene TRBV23-1 combines with J gene TRBJ1-2; tentatively, D is TRBD1 (6 bases). TRBV23-1 is known as an ORF, though its function is uncertain. Trimming took 0 bases from V and 1 from J, leaving 18 bases between them. The CDR3 contains 18 residues. The CDR3 sequence is CASSQSPRDRRINYGYTF. CDR3 DNA: TGCGCCAGCAGTCAATCCCCGCGCGACAGGAGAATTAACTATGGCTACACCTTC.

This clone was counted a few times. The chain has TRBV7-9 and TRBJ2-7; the match to TRBD2 covers 10 bases. CDR3 length: 16 residues. V gave up 4 bases and J gave up 7 bases; unmatched junction bases: 13. CDR1 and CDR2 from the germline V gene are SEHNR and FQNEAQ (reference sequence). In DNA form, the CDR3 reads TGTGCCAGCAGCTCCACCCGCAGCGGGAGGGCCAGTGAGCAGTACTTC. It encodes CASSSTRSGRASEQYF.

The chain employs TRBV4-1 and TRBJ1-2; D gene ambiguous. The CDR3 runs to 11 residues. Per the germline V gene, CDR1 is MGHRA and CDR2 is YSYEKL. V lost 3 bases to trimming and J lost 6 bases, with 5 bases between them. CDR3 nucleotide sequence: TGCGCCAGCAGCCAGAGAAATGGCTACACCTTC. Translating it yields CASSQRNGYTF.

A few counts support this clone. The chain employs TRBV6-5 and TRBJ2-3; 9 bases agree with TRBD2. This CDR3 is built from 15 residues. Germline V gene data show CDR1 as MNHEY and CDR2 as SVGAGI. With V trimmed by 3 bases and J by 5 bases, 6 bases remained unmatched. CDR3 loop: CASSYIAGAVDTQYF. CDR3 coding DNA: TGTGCCAGCAGTTATATAGCGGGGGCGGTAGATACGCAGTATTTT.

This clone was detected a few times. The V gene is TRBV13, the J gene TRBJ2-2; TRBD2 matches at 7 bases. Trimming took 3 bases from V and 4 from J; bases not matched to a gene: 2. From germline, CDR1 is PRHDT and CDR2 FYEKMQ (reference sequence). The CDR3 is made up of 14 amino acids. CDR3 bases: TGTGCCAGCAGCTTTGCTAGCGGCACCGGGGAGCTGTTTTTT. Translating it yields CASSFASGTGELFF.

Only a few counts were recorded for this clone. This CDR3 reads CASSVGLAGPDTQYF. As DNA, the CDR3 is TGTGCCAGCAGCGTGGGACTAGCGGGACCAGATACGCAGTATTTT. The chain couples TRBV11-1 to TRBJ2-3; 13 positions match TRBD2. After removal of 5 bases from V and 4 bases from J, the junction contained 3 bases not matched to a gene. Germline CDR1 and CDR2: SGHAT and FQDESV (reference sequence). There are 15 residues in the CDR3. Full variable domain (missing parts from reference TRBV11-1 and TRBJ2-3): EAEVAQSPRYKITEKSQAVAFWCDPISGHATLYWYRQILGQGPELLVQFQDESVVDDSQLPKDRFSAERLKGVDSTLKIQPAELGDSAMYLCASSVGLAGPDTQYFGPGTRLTVL.

This clone showed up just a few times. The V call is TRBV7-2, the J call TRBJ1-1; D perhaps matches TRBD1 (5 bases). CDR3 length: 14 amino acids. The V and J ends lost 5 bases and 4 bases respectively, with 14 bases between them. Per germline, CDR1 SGHTA and CDR2 FQGNSA. CDR3 DNA: TGTGCCAGCAGCCCCGCGGCGGGACTCACTGAAGCTTTCTTT. Translated, it gives CASSPAAGLTEAFF.

This clone was observed a handful of times. The V and J genes are TRBV7-9 and TRBJ2-7, with D hard to call. Germline V CDR1 and CDR2: SEHNR, FQNEAQ (reference sequence). This CDR3 region has 14 residues. Trimming cost V 4 bases and J 3 bases, with 13 bases left between them. The CDR3 nucleotides read TGTGCCAGCAGCTCAACGAAGTGGAGCTACGAGCAGTACTTC. Residues: CASSSTKWSYEQYF.

Only one count was recorded for this clone. The chain is built from TRBV5-5 and TRBJ1-3; TRBD1 aligns across 9 bases. The V gene's germline CDR1 is SGHKS and CDR2 YYEKEE (reference sequence). The CDR3 is 15 amino acids. The ends lost 5 bases at V and 4 bases at J; junction bases unmatched: 7. DNA of the CDR3: TGTGCCAGCAGTCCCGGGACAGGGTACGGAAACACCATATATTTT. This sequence encodes CASSPGTGYGNTIYF.

This chain joins TRBV5-6 and TRBJ1-1; unclear D gene. The CDR3 loop spans 13 amino acids. CDR1 and CDR2 (germline): SGHDT, YYEEEE. The germline V and J ends were trimmed by 4 bases and 1 base, with 8 bases remaining between them. This CDR3 is CASSPKQNTEAFF. The DNA of the CDR3 is TGTGCCAGCAGCCCCAAACAGAACACTGAAGCTTTCTTT.

For this clone: The sample has other DNA sequences that encode this CDR3 too. The chain has TRBV11-2 and TRBJ2-5; the D is unclear. The germline V and J ends were trimmed by 2 bases and 0 bases, with 4 bases remaining between them. This CDR3 has 13 residues. Germline values: CDR1 SGHAT, CDR2 FQNNGV. CDR3: CASSLTDQETQYF. The CDR3 region has the DNA TGTGCCAGCAGCTTAACGGACCAAGAGACCCAGTACTTC.

V gene TRBV30 combines with J gene TRBJ1-4; D not resolved. There are 14 residues in the CDR3. The germline gives CDR1 GTSNPN, CDR2 SVGIG (reference sequence). V was shortened by 0 bases and J by 8 bases, with 13 bases between the two germline ends. CDR3 protein: CAWSVPGWEEKLFF. CDR3 nucleotides: TGTGCCTGGAGTGTACCGGGATGGGAAGAAAAACTGTTTTTT.

V usage is TRBV2 and J usage is TRBJ2-2; D gene uncertain. Germline CDR1 reads SNHLY; CDR2 reads FYNNEI. This CDR3 has 15 amino acids. Trimming took 5 bases from V and 0 from J, leaving 10 bases between them. CDR3 bases: TGTGCCAGCAGTTTCCTTGCGGCGAACACCGGGGAGCTGTTTTTT. It encodes CASSFLAANTGELFF.

Only a few counts were recorded for this clone. The CDR3 region is CASSLQGALYNEQFF. CDR3 DNA sequence: TGTGCCAGCAGTTTACAGGGGGCCCTCTACAATGAGCAGTTCTTC. V gene TRBV28 combines with J gene TRBJ2-1; 8 bases line up with TRBD1. The V gene's germline CDR1 is MDHEN and CDR2 SYDVKM. The CDR3 contains 15 residues. V lost 2 bases to trimming and J lost 3 bases; unmatched junction nucleotides: 3.

The gene calls are TRBV10-1 and TRBJ2-2, with D possibly matching TRBD1 (5 bases). The length of the CDR3 is 13 residues. V lost 6 bases to trimming and J lost 5 bases, with 10 bases between them. From germline, CDR1 is WNHNN and CDR2 SYGVQD (reference sequence). This chain's CDR3 is CASRQGETGELFF. The CDR3, as DNA: TGCGCCAGCAGGCAGGGTGAAACCGGGGAGCTGTTTTTT.

V and J are TRBV5-1 and TRBJ2-7, with 11 bases fitting TRBD1. Germline CDR1 SGHRS, CDR2 YFSETQ. This CDR3 contains 14 residues. V trimming: 5 bases; J trimming: 4 bases; junction bases outside the gene matches: 5. The CDR3 region has the DNA TGCGCCAGCAGACCCGGGACAGGGGGATACGAGCAGTACTTC. Protein product: CASRPGTGGYEQYF.

This rearrangement joins TRBV4-2 to TRBJ1-2; the D gene is possibly TRBD1 (6 bases). The CDR3 runs to 15 residues. V shed 0 bases and J shed 8 bases, with 16 bases lying between them. CDR1 is LGHNA and CDR2 is YNFKEQ in the germline V gene. The CDR3 DNA follows: TGTGCCAGCAGCCAAGATCTACAGGGAATCGTCGGCTACACCTTC. Protein sequence: CASSQDLQGIVGYTF.

This clone was detected a few times. The rearrangement uses TRBV5-1 and TRBJ2-7; no clear D. Germline V gene sequence: CDR1 SGHRS, CDR2 YFSETQ. V lost 2 bases, J lost 0 bases, and 6 bases lay in between. The CDR3 extends over 13 amino acids. CDR3: CASSFGLSYEQYF. The CDR3 nucleotides read TGCGCCAGCAGCTTCGGTCTCTCCTACGAGCAGTACTTC.

This clone was seen a few times. The CDR3 sequence: CASSFFDQPQHF. The CDR3, as DNA: TGTGCCAGCAGTTTTTTCGATCAGCCCCAGCATTTT. The chain joins TRBV27 to TRBJ1-5, with D unresolved. The germline V gene has CDR1 MNHEY and CDR2 SMNVEV (reference sequence). Trimming removed 3 bases from V and 5 bases from J, with 5 bases in between. The CDR3 is 12 residues long.

J is TRBJ2-2 and V is TRBV10-3; a weak D match, TRBD1 (5 bases). The ends were cut back, 2 bases at V and 5 bases at J, with 9 bases in the middle. The CDR3 is 14 amino acids. Germline lookup yields CDR1 ENHRY and CDR2 SYGVKD. The CDR3 reads CAISETGTTGELFF. The CDR3, as DNA: TGTGCCATCAGTGAGACAGGCACAACCGGGGAGCTGTTTTTT.

The genes are TRBV18 and TRBJ2-1; the D is unclear. V was cut by 3 bases and J by 3 bases, with 9 bases left in between. Germline loops: CDR1 KGHSH, CDR2 LQKENI. This CDR3 has 14 residues. In DNA form, the CDR3 reads TGTGCCAGCTCACCCTTACAGAACTACAATGAGCAGTTCTTC. It yields the protein CASSPLQNYNEQFF.

This clone was counted only a few times. The rearrangement uses TRBV6-6 and TRBJ1-1; no firm D call. Trimming removed 11 bases from V and 12 bases from J, with 13 bases in between. The CDR3 length is 9 residues. Germline CDR1 reads MNHNY; CDR2 reads SVGAGI (reference sequence). CDR3 protein: CAAGGGPFF. The CDR3, as DNA: TGTGCCGCTGGCGGAGGGCCTTTCTTT.

The chain's CDR3 is CASRSASCHNEQFF. The CDR3 DNA reads as TGTGCAAGTCGCTCGGCTAGCTGCCACAATGAGCAGTTCTTC. The V call is TRBV12-2, the J call TRBJ2-1; TRBD2 reflects the table's D call only, with no check against the DNA. TRBV12-2 is deemed a pseudogene. This CDR3 region has 14 residues.

The rearrangement joins TRBV6-5 to TRBJ2-7; D possibly corresponds to TRBD2 (6 bases). Germline V gene sequence: CDR1 MNHEY, CDR2 SVGAGI. Trimming pared 2 bases from V and 0 bases from J, leaving 8 bases between. This CDR3 contains 14 residues. In DNA form, the CDR3 reads TGTGCCAGCAGTTACGACGGGGGCTCCTACGAGCAGTACTTC. Translating gives CASSYDGGSYEQYF.